This is a list of T cell receptor beta chains from one sample in a study of OX40 agonist ivuxolimab in advanced cancers. Sequencing used immunoSEQ multiplex PCR; TCRdb keeps in-frame clones, though not all of them. The sample carries about 77,000 clones, 85% to 90% recorded once. The sample in question was CD4+ or CD8+ T cells sorted from blood, obtained in a trial of the OX40 agonist ivuxolimab. The origin of the receptors is an adult with an advanced solid tumor such as melanoma, head and neck, liver or kidney cancer. Both conserved end residues are part of each CDR3. Fields, in order: V gene, clone size, J gene, D gene, CDR3 DNA, CDR3 protein. A D gene is named only where the DNA matches it firmly. Rows may omit the clone size; those that give it use once, few, many or a size class.

>TRBV29-1|NA|TRBJ2-7|NA
TGCAGCGCCCGACTTGGGTCCTACGAGCAGTACTTC
CSARLGSYEQYF
>TRBV7-6|few|TRBJ1-1|NA
TGTGCCAGCAGCTTTCGCAGGGATACTGAAGCTTTCTTT
CASSFRRDTEAFF
>TRBV27|NA|TRBJ1-5|NA
TGTGCCAGCGCCTCCGACAGGATCGCTAATCAGCCCCAGCATTTT
CASASDRIANQPQHF
>TRBV18|NA|TRBJ1-5|NA
TGTGCCAGCTCACCGGTTTATAGCAATCAGCCCCAGCATTTT
CASSPVYSNQPQHF
>TRBV30|NA|TRBJ2-3|NA
TGTGCCTGGAGTGTCGGGTTCACAGATACGCAGTATTTT
CAWSVGFTDTQYF
>TRBV5-1|NA|TRBJ1-1|TRBD1
TGCGCCAGCAGCTGGGACAGGGTTGCGAACACTGAAGCTTTCTTT
CASSWDRVANTEAFF
>TRBV15|NA|TRBJ2-1|NA
TGTGCCACCAGCAGGGACGGAGGTGAGCAGTTCTTC
CATSRDGGEQFF
>TRBV7-9|NA|TRBJ2-5|NA
TGTGCCAGCGGGGGGGCCGTGGAGACCCAGTACTTC
CASGGAVETQYF
>TRBV19|NA|TRBJ2-5|NA
TGTGCCAGTAGTATAGCAGGACCCGTAGAGACCCAGTACTTC
CASSIAGPVETQYF
>TRBV7-8|NA|TRBJ1-6|NA
TGTGCCAGCAGCTTAACGGGGAGCGATTCACCCCTCCACTTT
CASSLTGSDSPLHF
>TRBV25-1|NA|TRBJ2-3|TRBD1
TGTGCCAGCAGCTCACAGGGGGCGCGGAGAGATACGCAGTATTTT
CASSSQGARRDTQYF
>TRBV5-1|NA|TRBJ2-5|TRBD2
TGCGCCAGCAGCCCGGGACTAGCGGGGGTTGAGACCCAGTACTTC
CASSPGLAGVETQYF
>TRBV9|NA|TRBJ1-5|NA
TGTGCCAGCAGCGTAGGAATTGGGGGGGCTGAGAATCAGCCCCAGCATTTT
CASSVGIGGAENQPQHF
>TRBV5-6|NA|TRBJ2-3|TRBD2
TGTGCCAGCAGGATTAGCGGGGTGAGCACAGATACGCAGTATTTT
CASRISGVSTDTQYF
>TRBV5-4|once|TRBJ2-5|NA
TGTGCCAGCAGCTTGGAAGGGGCTCAAGAGACCCAGTACTTC
CASSLEGAQETQYF
>TRBV6-6|NA|TRBJ2-1|NA
TGTGCCAGCACCTTCGGCGGTACCTACAATGAGCAGTTCTTC
CASTFGGTYNEQFF
>TRBV19|NA|TRBJ2-7|NA
TGTGCCAGTAGCACCGTGGCAGGGGTCCGCTACGAGCAGTACTTC
CASSTVAGVRYEQYF
>TRBV29-1|NA|TRBJ2-1|TRBD2
TGCAGCGTTGAGAACCTAGCGGACGCTTACAATGAGCAGTTCTTC
CSVENLADAYNEQFF
>TRBV5-1|NA|TRBJ2-2|TRBD1
TGCGCCAGCAGCAACCAGGGGGACACCGGGGAGCTGTTTTTT
CASSNQGDTGELFF
>TRBV19|NA|TRBJ2-3|NA
TGTGCCAGTAGTATGGAGGGCACAGATACGCAGTATTTT
CASSMEGTDTQYF